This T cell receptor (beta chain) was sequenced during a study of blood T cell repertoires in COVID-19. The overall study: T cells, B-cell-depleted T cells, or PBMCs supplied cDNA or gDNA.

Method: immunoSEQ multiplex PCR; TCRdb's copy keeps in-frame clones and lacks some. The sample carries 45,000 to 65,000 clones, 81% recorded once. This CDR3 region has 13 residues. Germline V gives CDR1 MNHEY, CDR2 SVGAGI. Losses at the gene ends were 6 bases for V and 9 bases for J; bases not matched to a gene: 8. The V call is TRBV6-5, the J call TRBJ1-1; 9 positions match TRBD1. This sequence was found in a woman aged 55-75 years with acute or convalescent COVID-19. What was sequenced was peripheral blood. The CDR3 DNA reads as TGTGCCAGCAGCCTCCGGGACAGGGACCAAGCTTTCTTT. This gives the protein CASSLRDRDQAFF.